This passage covers 5 T cell receptor beta chains from one sample sequenced in a study of monozygotic twins with inflammatory bowel disease. Reprocessing the 5' RACE reads, TCRdb reports a single entry for every CDR3 protein and omits DNA. The sample holds around 380,000 distinct CDR3 sequences. The sequencing input was blood. These receptors were taken from a human donor with ulcerative colitis or Crohn's disease, or a healthy co-twin of an affected twin (not recorded which).

The rearrangement joins TRBV20-1 to TRBJ1-1. CDR3 length equals 11 residues. CDR1 and CDR2 from the germline V gene are DFQATT and SNEGSKA (reference sequence). The CDR3 protein is CSASRMIEAFF.

This chain uses TRBV7-9 with TRBJ1-2; TCRdb reports TRBD1, a call that lacks DNA to check it against. CDR1 and CDR2 from the germline V gene are SEHNR and FQNEAQ (reference sequence). The CDR3 runs to 14 residues. The CDR3 loop reads CASSLLGTGSGYTF.

J is TRBJ1-5 and V is TRBV27; checking the TCRdb D call of TRBD1 is not possible without DNA. The CDR3 extends over 15 amino acids. Germline CDR1 MNHEY, CDR2 SMNVEV (reference sequence). CDR3 sequence reads: CASKPWTGHNQPQHF.

This rearrangement joins TRBV29-1 to TRBJ1-5; TCRdb outputs TRBD1, but without DNA this stays unchecked. Germline V gives CDR1 SQVTM, CDR2 ANQGSEA. The CDR3 runs 13 residues. The chain's CDR3 is CSVGLVGGQPQHF.

The chain links TRBV3-1 to TRBJ1-1; TCRdb names TRBD1, which stays unverified in the absence of DNA. This CDR3 has 16 residues. Germline CDR1 is LGHDT and CDR2 is YNNKEL (reference sequence). CDR3 loop: CASSQEDWGAYTEAFF.